The next 8 T cell receptor beta chains were all read from a single sample in a study of beta chain features in type 1 diabetes. Every isolated RNA sample was fully reverse transcribed, so sequencing captured expressed TCRB transcripts. TCRdb keeps only in-frame clones here, not all; method: immunoSEQ multiplex PCR. The data show 200,000 to 250,000 clones, 27% seen once. The material sequenced was central memory CD4+ T cells from blood. The origin of the receptors is a man aged 30 to 39 in good health.

This clone showed up just a few times. The chain joins TRBV7-2 to TRBJ2-7; D is unclear. Trimming pared 5 bases from V and 6 bases from J, leaving 26 bases between. The CDR3 contains 17 residues. Germline CDR1 is SGHTA and CDR2 is FQGNSA. The CDR3 is CASSQFVADGPAAEQYF. The CDR3 DNA reads TGTGCCAGCAGCCAATTCGTTGCAGACGGGCCGGCCGCCGAGCAGTACTTC.

The CDR3, as DNA: TGTGCCAGCAAAGGAGGGGCAGGGACAAGGCAACAAGCCAAAAACATTCAGTACTTC. This translates into CASKGGAGTRQQAKNIQYF. The gene calls are TRBV2 and TRBJ2-4; D is perhaps TRBD1 or TRBD2 (6 bases each). The CDR3 length is 19 residues. Germline CDR1 reads SNHLY; CDR2 reads FYNNEI. Trimming pared 7 bases from V and 0 bases from J, leaving 25 bases between.

CDR3 sequence (DNA): TGTGCCAGCAGGAGGGGCGAAGAGACCCAGTACTTC. Amino acid sequence: CASRRGEETQYF. The chain recombines TRBV6-1 with TRBJ2-5; D is tentatively TRBD1 or TRBD2 (5 bases each). The ends were cut back, 6 bases at V and 3 bases at J, with 8 bases in the middle. This CDR3 has 12 residues. CDR1 and CDR2 from the germline V gene are MNHNS and SASEGT.

V usage is TRBV29-1 and J usage is TRBJ1-2, with TRBD1 matching 7 bases. This CDR3 spans 13 amino acids. Looked up from germline, CDR1 is SQVTM and CDR2 is ANQGSEA. The ends lost 3 bases at V and 7 bases at J; junction bases unmatched: 8. CDR3 DNA: TGCAGCGTTGATAGGGAGGGGGCCGGTGGCTACACCTTC. Protein sequence: CSVDREGAGGYTF. Looking up the rest from reference TRBV29-1 and TRBJ1-2 gives the full variable domain: SAVISQKPSRDICQRGTSLTIQCQVDSQVTMMFWYRQQPGQSLTLIATANQGSEATYESGFVIDKFPISRPNLTFSTLTVSNMSPEDSSIYLCSVDREGAGGYTFGSGTRLTVV.

The chain couples TRBV30 to TRBJ1-2; tentatively, D is TRBD1 (6 bases). V lost 4 bases, J lost 7 bases, and 16 bases lay in between. Germline lookup yields CDR1 GTSNPN and CDR2 SVGIG (reference sequence). This CDR3 is built from 13 residues. The DNA for the CDR3 is TGTGCCTGGAAGCTTTCAGGGGAAGGTGGCTACACCTTC. Translated, it gives CAWKLSGEGGYTF.

Only a few counts were recorded for this clone. The V and J genes are TRBV5-1 and TRBJ1-2; D is possibly TRBD1 (5 bases). The CDR3 covers 14 residues. Germline CDR1 and CDR2: SGHRS and YFSETQ. V was shortened by 0 bases and J by 8 bases, with 14 bases between the two germline ends. Here the CDR3 DNA reads TGCGCCAGCAGCTTGGCCGGAGGGGCGGAAGGCTACACCTTC. This encodes CASSLAGGAEGYTF.

The J gene is TRBJ2-1, the V gene TRBV7-6, with D possibly TRBD1 on 6 matching bases. Trimming removed 2 bases at V and 8 bases at J, with 10 bases between. Germline values: CDR1 SGHVS, CDR2 FNYEAQ. The CDR3 is made up of 13 amino acids. The DNA of the CDR3 is TGTGCCAGCAGCTTAACAGGGTATGATGAGCAGTTCTTC. It translates to CASSLTGYDEQFF.

This clone was picked up a small number of times. The rearrangement joins TRBV14 to TRBJ1-2, with 9 bases that match TRBD1. The CDR3 length is 15 residues. Trimming removed 1 base from V and 7 bases from J; junction bases left unmatched: 7. Germline CDR1 is SGHDN and CDR2 is FVKESK. The CDR3: CASSQALQGAIGYTF. The CDR3 DNA reads TGTGCCAGCAGCCAAGCCCTACAGGGGGCGATTGGCTACACCTTC.